Listed here is a single TCR beta chain. Because the CDR3 is missing its conserved closing phenylalanine or tryptophan, this is likely a read error. The limits of the CDR3 on the DNA are not certain, so only TCRdb's listed CDR3 is given. The record originates from a study of T cells in Graves' hyperthyroidism and ophthalmopathy. The CDR3 is 13 amino acids long, termini counted. CDR1 and CDR2 (germline): MNHEY, SVGAGI. Researchers amplified the TCR beta CDR3 regions from RNA transcripts. HTBI primers drove first-round RT-PCR of the TCR CDR3. TCRdb reanalysed the multiplex PCR reads using MiXCR and keeps one entry per CDR3 protein. The sample yields a few hundred thousand distinct CDR3 sequences, more than 45% seen once.

The receptor was derived from a young woman with Graves' hyperthyroidism. Source material: peripheral blood or thyroid tissue (not recorded which). The chain combines TRBV6-5 with TRBJ1-1; the table's D call TRBD1 went unverified against the DNA. CDR3 amino acids: CASSGLTRDSTFY.